The sequence of this T cell receptor (beta chain) was determined in a study of blood T cell repertoires in COVID-19. Assay used: immunoSEQ multiplex PCR; TCRdb lists only in-frame clones, some missing. The sample records roughly 370,000 clones, 87% being singletons. The CDR3 runs to 12 residues. Looked up from germline, CDR1 is SGHVS and CDR2 is FQNEAQ. Trimming shortened V by 5 bases and J by 5 bases, and 10 bases separated the two germline ends. This receptor was obtained from a woman aged 50 to 65 who had recovered from COVID-19. The V call is TRBV7-8, the J call TRBJ2-7; D perhaps matches TRBD1 (5 bases). Material: PBMCs or T cells enriched from blood (not recorded which). The CDR3 sequence: CASSNPGNEQYF. The CDR3, as DNA: TGTGCCAGCAGCAACCCAGGGAACGAGCAGTACTTC.